This T cell receptor (beta chain) was identified during a study of T cell responses to AZD1222 COVID-19 vaccine. General study points: Reports say nearly half of spike-specific TCRs go after unmutated variant regions. Females outnumbered males among donors, who were mostly white British; clonal diversity was possibly underestimated. Just a handful of people given AZD1222 tested seropositive at baseline.

This table comes from immunoSEQ multiplex PCR, and its TCRdb copy is limited to in-frame clones, with some not included. There are just under 100,000 clones in the sample; around nine tenths occur only once, and over 2.5% lies in the top ten. This clone was seen a few times. Its antigen is still unknown. The CDR3 totals 14 residues. Looked up from germline, CDR1 is LGHNA and CDR2 is YSLEER. The V end was cut by 3 bases, the J end by 4 bases, with 12 bases between. The clonotype was recovered from an adult in good health. This specimen consisted of peripheral blood, obtained on day 0 of AZD1222 vaccination. The chain uses TRBV4-3 and TRBJ1-2; D not resolved. The DNA of the CDR3 is TGCGCCAGCAGCCAGGCTTCGGGAGGCTATGGCTACACCTTC. Protein sequence: CASSQASGGYGYTF.